This T cell receptor beta chain came from a study of shared clonotypes between healthy human individuals. It was CD45RO-negative cells, positively selected for CCR7, that made up naive CD8 cells, with terminally differentiated effector memory CD45RA+ cells excluded. Genomic DNA from each subset was divided evenly over several immunoSEQ plates. How the authors handled the data: Filtering was not the same, since immunoSEQ gave junction-only sequences without quality scores. Method: immunoSEQ multiplex PCR; TCRdb's copy keeps in-frame clones and lacks some. V, J and clone size are taken as reported in that table, and D and trimming were inferred from the DNA itself. The sample lists some 2,100,000 clones, approximately 94% occurring once. Sample: naive CD8+ T cells from PBMCs. The sequence was collected from a man between 18 and 35 years old in good health. Some clones in this sample may be carry-over from other donors' samples.

CDR3 DNA sequence: TGTGCCAGCAGTTTATTACCGGCGGGAGCCCACGAGCAGTACTTC. Its protein is CASSLLPAGAHEQYF. The chain couples TRBV28 to TRBJ2-7; 7 bases map to TRBD2. Germline trimming cut 1 base from V and 5 bases from J; bases unmatched to any gene: 8. CDR3 length: 15 amino acids. The germline V gene has CDR1 MDHEN and CDR2 SYDVKM.